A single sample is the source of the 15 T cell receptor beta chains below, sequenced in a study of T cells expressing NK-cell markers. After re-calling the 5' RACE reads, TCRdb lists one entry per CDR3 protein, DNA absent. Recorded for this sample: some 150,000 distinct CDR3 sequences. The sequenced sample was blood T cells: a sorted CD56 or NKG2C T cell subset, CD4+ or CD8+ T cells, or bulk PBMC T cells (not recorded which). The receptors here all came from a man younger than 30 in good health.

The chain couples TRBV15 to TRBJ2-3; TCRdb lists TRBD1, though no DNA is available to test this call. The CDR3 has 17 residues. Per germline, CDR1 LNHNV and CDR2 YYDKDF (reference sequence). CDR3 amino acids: CATSRVWDSESADTQYF.

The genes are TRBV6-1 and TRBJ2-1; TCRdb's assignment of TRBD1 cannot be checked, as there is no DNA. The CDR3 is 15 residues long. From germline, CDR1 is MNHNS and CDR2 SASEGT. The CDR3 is CASSNTGSPYNEQFF.

The CDR3 spells CASSLAGGDYNEQFF. V is TRBV5-4 and J is TRBJ2-1; TCRdb designates TRBD2, a call that cannot be tested without DNA. The CDR3 has 15 amino acids. CDR1 is SGHNT, CDR2 YYREEE, per germline (reference sequence).

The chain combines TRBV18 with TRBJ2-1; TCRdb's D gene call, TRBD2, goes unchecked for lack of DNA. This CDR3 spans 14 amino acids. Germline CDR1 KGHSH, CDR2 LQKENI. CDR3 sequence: CASSPPRGNNEQFF.

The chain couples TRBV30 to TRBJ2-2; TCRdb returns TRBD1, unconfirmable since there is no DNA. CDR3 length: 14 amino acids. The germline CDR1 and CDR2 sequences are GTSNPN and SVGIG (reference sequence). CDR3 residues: CAWGKGTDLGELFF. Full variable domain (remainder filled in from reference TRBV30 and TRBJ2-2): SQTIHQWPATLVQPVGSPLSLECTVEGTSNPNLYWYRQAAGRGLQLLFYSVGIGQISSEVPQNLSASRPQDRQFILSSKKLLLSDSGFYLCAWGKGTDLGELFFGEGSRLTVL.

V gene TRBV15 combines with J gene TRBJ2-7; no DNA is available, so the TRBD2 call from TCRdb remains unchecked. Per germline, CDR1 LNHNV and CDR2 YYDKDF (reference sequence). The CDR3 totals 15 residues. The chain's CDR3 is CATSRTATPSYEQYF. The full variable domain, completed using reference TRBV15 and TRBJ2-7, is DAMVIQNPRYQVTQFGKPVTLSCSQTLNHNVMYWYQQKSSQAPKLLFHYYDKDFNNEADTPDNFQSRRPNTSFCFLDIRSPGLGDTAMYLCATSRTATPSYEQYFGPGTRLTVT.

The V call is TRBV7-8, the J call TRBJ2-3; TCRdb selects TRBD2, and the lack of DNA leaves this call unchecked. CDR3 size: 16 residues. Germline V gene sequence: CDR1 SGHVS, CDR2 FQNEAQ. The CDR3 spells CASSFLDYSSTDTQYF.

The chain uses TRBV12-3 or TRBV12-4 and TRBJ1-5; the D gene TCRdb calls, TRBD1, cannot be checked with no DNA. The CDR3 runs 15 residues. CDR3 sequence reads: CASSLARQGARPQHF.

CDR3 amino acids: CASSGGGLAGYNEQFF. The rearrangement uses TRBV5-6 and TRBJ2-1; TCRdb returns TRBD2, unconfirmable since there is no DNA. CDR1 is SGHDT and CDR2 is YYEEEE in the germline V gene. This CDR3 comprises 16 residues.

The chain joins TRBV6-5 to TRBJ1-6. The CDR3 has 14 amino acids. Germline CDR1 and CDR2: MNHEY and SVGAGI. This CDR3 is CASSYRDPASPLHF.

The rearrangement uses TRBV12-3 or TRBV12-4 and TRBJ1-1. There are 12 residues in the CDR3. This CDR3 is CASSLGNTEAFF.

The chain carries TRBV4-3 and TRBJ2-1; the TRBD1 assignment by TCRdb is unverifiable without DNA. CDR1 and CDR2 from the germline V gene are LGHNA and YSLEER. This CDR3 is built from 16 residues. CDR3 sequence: CASSQANWGKSVEQFF.

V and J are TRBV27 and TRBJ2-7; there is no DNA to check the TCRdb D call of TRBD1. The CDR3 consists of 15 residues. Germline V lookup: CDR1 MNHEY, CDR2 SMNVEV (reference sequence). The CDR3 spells CASSETGTFTYEQYF.

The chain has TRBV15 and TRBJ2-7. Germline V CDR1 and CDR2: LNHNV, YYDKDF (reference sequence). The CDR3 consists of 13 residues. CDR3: CATSRLLGNEQYF.

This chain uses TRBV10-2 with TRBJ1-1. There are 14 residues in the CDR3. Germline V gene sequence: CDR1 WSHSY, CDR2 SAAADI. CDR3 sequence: CASSFGFRGTEAFF.